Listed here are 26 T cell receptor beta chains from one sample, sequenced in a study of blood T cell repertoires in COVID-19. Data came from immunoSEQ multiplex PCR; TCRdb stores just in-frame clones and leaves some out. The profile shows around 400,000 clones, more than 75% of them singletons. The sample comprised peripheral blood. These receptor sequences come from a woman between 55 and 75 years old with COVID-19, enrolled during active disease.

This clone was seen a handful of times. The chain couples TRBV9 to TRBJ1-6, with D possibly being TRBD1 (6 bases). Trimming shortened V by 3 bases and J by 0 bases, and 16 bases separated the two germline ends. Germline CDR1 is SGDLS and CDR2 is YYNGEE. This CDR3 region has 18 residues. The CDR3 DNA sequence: TGTGCCAGCAGCGCAGAGGACAGCTGGGGCTCCTATAATTCACCCCTCCACTTT. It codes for CASSAEDSWGSYNSPLHF.

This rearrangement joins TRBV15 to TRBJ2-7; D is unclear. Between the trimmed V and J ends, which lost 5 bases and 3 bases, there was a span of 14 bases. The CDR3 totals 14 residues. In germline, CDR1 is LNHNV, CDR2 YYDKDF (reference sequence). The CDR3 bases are TGTGCCACCAGCGGTGGGTCGGGTGGCTACGAGCAGTACTTC. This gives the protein CATSGGSGGYEQYF.

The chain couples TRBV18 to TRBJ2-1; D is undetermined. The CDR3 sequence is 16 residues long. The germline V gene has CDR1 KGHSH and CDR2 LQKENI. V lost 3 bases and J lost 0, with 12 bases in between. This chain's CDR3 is CASSPLGQPSYNEQFF. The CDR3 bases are TGTGCCAGCTCACCTCTGGGCCAGCCCTCCTACAATGAGCAGTTCTTC.

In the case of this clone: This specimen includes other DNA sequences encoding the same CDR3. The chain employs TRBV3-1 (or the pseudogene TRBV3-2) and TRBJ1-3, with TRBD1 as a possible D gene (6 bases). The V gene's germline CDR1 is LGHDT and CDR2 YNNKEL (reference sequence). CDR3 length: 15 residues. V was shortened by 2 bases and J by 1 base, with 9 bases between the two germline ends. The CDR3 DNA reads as TGTGCCAGCAGCCAAAGGGGGGGTTCTGGAAACACCATATATTTT. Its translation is CASSQRGGSGNTIYF.

This CDR3 is CSVEHAGATYNEQFF. The CDR3 region has the DNA TGCAGCGTTGAACATGCGGGGGCGACCTACAATGAGCAGTTCTTC. The rearrangement links TRBV29-1 to TRBJ2-1; the D gene is possibly TRBD2 (7 bases). V lost 2 bases, J lost 2 bases, and 13 bases lay in between. This CDR3 is 15 amino acids long. The germline CDR1 and CDR2 sequences are SQVTM and ANQGSEA.

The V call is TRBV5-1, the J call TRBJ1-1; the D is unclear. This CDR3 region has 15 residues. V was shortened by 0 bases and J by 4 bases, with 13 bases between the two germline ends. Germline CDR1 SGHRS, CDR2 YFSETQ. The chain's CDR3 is CASSLDGGPGTEAFF. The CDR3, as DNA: TGCGCCAGCAGCTTGGACGGAGGTCCGGGCACTGAAGCTTTCTTT. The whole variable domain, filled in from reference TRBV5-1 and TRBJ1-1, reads KAGVTQTPRYLIKTRGQQVTLSCSPISGHRSVSWYQQTPGQGLQFLFEYFSETQRNKGNFPGRFSGRQFSNSRSEMNVSTLELGDSALYLCASSLDGGPGTEAFFGQGTRLTVV.

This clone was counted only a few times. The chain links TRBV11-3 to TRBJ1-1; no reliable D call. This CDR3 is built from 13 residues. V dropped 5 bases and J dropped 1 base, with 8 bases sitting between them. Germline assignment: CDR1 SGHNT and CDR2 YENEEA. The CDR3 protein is CASSPSGNTEAFF. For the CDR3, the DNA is TGTGCCAGCAGCCCCTCGGGGAACACTGAAGCTTTCTTT.

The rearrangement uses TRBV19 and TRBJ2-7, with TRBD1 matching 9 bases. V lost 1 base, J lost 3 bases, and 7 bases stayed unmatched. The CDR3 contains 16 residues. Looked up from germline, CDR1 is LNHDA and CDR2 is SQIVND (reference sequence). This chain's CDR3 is CASSIGWTGDFYEQYF. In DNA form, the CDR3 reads TGTGCCAGTAGTATAGGTTGGACAGGGGATTTCTACGAGCAGTACTTC.

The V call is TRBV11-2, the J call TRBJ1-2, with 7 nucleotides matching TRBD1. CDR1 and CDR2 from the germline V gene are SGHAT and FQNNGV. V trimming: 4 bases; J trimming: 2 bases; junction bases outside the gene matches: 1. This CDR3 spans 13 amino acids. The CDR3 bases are TGTGCCAGCAGCTGGGACAGAAACTATGGCTACACCTTC. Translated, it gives CASSWDRNYGYTF. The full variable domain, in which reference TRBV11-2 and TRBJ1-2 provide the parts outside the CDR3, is EAGVAQSPRYKIIEKRQSVAFWCNPISGHATLYWYQQILGQGPKLLIQFQNNGVVDDSQLPKDRFSAERLKGVDSTLKIQPAKLEDSAVYLCASSWDRNYGYTFGSGTRLTVV.

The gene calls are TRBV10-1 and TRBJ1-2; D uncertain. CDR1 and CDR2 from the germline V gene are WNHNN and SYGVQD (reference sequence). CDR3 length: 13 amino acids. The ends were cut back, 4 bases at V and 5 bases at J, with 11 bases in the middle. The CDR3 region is CASSANPTYGYTF. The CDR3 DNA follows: TGCGCCAGCAGTGCAAACCCAACTTATGGCTACACCTTC.

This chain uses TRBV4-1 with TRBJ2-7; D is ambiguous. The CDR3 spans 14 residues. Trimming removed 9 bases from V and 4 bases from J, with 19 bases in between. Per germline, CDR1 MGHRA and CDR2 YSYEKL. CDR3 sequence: CASRPSQFGYEQYF. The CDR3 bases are TGCGCCAGTCGTCCTTCGCAGTTTGGTTACGAGCAGTACTTC.

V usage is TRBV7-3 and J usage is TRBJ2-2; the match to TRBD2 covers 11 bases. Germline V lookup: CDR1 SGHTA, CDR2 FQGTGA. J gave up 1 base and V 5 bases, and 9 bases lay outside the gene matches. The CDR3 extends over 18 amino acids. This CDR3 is CASSALLAGAENTGELFF. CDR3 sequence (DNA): TGTGCCAGCAGCGCACTACTAGCGGGGGCCGAGAACACCGGGGAGCTGTTTTTT.

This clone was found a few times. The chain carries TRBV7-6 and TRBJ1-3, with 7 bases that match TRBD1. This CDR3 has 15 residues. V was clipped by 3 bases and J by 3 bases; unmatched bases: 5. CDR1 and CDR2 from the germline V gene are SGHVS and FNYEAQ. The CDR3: CASSFRQGYGNTIYF. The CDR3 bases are TGTGCCAGCAGCTTCAGACAGGGATATGGAAACACCATATATTTT.

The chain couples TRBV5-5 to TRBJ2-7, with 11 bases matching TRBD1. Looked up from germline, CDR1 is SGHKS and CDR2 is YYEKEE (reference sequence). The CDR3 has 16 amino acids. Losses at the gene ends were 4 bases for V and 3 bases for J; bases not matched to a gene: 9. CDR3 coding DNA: TGTGCCAGCAGCCCAAGACCGGGACAGGGGGTCTACGAGCAGTACTTC. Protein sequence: CASSPRPGQGVYEQYF.

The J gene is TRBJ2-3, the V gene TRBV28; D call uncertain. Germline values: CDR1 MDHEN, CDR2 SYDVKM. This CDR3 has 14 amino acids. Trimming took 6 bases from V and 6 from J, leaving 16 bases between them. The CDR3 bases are TGTGCCAGCAGCCCCCTCGCCGGAGATGATACGCAGTATTTT. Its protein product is CASSPLAGDDTQYF. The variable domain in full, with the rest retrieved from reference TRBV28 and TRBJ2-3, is DVKVTQSSRYLVKRTGEKVFLECVQDMDHENMFWYRQDPGLGLRLIYFSYDVKMKEKGDIPEGYSVSREKKERFSLILESASTNQTSMYLCASSPLAGDDTQYFGPGTRLTVL.

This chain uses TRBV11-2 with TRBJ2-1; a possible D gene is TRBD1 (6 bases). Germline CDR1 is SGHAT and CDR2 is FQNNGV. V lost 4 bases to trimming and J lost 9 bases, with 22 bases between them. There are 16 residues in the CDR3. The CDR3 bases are TGTGCCAGCAGCTCCCCCTCGACAGGCCTCCGTGGTGAGCAGTTCTTC. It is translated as CASSSPSTGLRGEQFF. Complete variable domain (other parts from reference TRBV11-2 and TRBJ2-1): EAGVAQSPRYKIIEKRQSVAFWCNPISGHATLYWYQQILGQGPKLLIQFQNNGVVDDSQLPKDRFSAERLKGVDSTLKIQPAKLEDSAVYLCASSSPSTGLRGEQFFGPGTRLTVL.

Here the CDR3 DNA reads TGTGCCAGTAGTATACTCCCGACAGGGGGCGTCGGGGAGCTGTTTTTT. This translates into CASSILPTGGVGELFF. This chain links TRBV19 with TRBJ2-2; 10 nucleotides align to TRBD1. With 2 bases clipped from V and 7 bases from J, the junction kept 7 bases outside the gene matches. This CDR3 spans 16 amino acids. Germline CDR1 is LNHDA and CDR2 is SQIVND (reference sequence).

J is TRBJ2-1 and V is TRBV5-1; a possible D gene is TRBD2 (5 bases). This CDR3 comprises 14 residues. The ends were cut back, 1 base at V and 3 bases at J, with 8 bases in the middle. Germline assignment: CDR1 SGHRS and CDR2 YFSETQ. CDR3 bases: TGCGCCAGCAGCTTGAGCGGATACTACAATGAGCAGTTCTTC. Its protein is CASSLSGYYNEQFF. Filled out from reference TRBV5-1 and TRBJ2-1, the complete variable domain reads KAGVTQTPRYLIKTRGQQVTLSCSPISGHRSVSWYQQTPGQGLQFLFEYFSETQRNKGNFPGRFSGRQFSNSRSEMNVSTLELGDSALYLCASSLSGYYNEQFFGPGTRLTVL.

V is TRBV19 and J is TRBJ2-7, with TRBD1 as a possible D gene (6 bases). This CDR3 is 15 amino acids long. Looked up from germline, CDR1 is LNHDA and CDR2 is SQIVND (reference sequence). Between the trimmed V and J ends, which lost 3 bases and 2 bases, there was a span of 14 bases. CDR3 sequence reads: CASSIGQWGPYEQYF. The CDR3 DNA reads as TGTGCCAGTAGTATCGGGCAATGGGGGCCCTACGAGCAGTACTTC.

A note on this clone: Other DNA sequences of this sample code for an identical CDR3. This CDR3 is CASSSGGPGNTIYF. The CDR3, as DNA: TGTGCCAGCAGTTCAGGGGGCCCTGGAAACACCATATATTTT. The V gene is TRBV7-9, the J gene TRBJ1-3; the match to TRBD1 covers 8 bases. CDR3 length equals 14 residues. In germline, CDR1 is SEHNR, CDR2 FQNEAQ (reference sequence). V shed 6 bases and J 2 bases; nucleotides not matched to a gene: 3.

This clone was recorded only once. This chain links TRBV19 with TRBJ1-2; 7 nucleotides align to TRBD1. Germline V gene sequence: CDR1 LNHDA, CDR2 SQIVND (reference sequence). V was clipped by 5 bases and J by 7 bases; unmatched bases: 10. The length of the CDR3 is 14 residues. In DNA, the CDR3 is TGTGCCAGTAGTGGCGGACAGGCAGGCGGTGGCTACACCTTC. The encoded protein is CASSGGQAGGGYTF.

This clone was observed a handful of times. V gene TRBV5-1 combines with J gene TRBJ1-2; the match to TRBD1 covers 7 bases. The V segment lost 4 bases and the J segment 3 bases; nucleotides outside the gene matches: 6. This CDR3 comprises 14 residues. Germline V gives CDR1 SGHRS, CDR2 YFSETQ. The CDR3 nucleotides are TGCGCCAGCAGCCCCCGGGACAGTGACTATGGCTACACCTTC. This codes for CASSPRDSDYGYTF.

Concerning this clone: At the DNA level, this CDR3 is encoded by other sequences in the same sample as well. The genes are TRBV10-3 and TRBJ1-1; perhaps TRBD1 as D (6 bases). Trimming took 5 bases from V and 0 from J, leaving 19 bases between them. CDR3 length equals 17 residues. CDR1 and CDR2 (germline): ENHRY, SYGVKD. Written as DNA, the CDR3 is TGTGCCATCAGTCTCTCCCAGGGGACGGCGATGAACACTGAAGCTTTCTTT. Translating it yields CAISLSQGTAMNTEAFF.

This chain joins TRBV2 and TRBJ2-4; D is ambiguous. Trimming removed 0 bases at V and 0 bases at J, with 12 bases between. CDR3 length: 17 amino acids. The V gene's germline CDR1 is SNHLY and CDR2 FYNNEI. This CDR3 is CASSEATLLVAKNIQYF. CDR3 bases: TGTGCCAGCAGTGAAGCAACCCTATTAGTAGCCAAAAACATTCAGTACTTC.

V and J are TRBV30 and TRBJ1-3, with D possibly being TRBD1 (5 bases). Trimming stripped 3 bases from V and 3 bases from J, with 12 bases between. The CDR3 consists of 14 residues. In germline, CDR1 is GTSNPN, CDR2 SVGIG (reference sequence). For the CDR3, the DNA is TGTGCCTGGAGCGTGACAGCGTATGGAAACACCATATATTTT. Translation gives CAWSVTAYGNTIYF.

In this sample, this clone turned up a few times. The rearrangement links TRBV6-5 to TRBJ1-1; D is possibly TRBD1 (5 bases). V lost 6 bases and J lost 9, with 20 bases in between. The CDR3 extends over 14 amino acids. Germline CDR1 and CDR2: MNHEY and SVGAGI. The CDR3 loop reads CASSSRGGKTKAFF. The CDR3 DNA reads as TGTGCCAGCAGCTCCCGGGGGGGGAAAACGAAAGCTTTCTTT.